The entry that follows covers one T cell receptor (beta chain) sequence. Its antigen is as yet unknown. Per germline, CDR1 MNHEY and CDR2 SVGAGI. The CDR3 contains 14 residues. V was shortened by 3 bases and J by 2 bases, with 10 bases between the two germline ends. The data originate from a study of T cell responses to AZD1222 COVID-19 vaccine. General study points: Seropositive at baseline were only a handful of AZD1222 recipients.

Some clones are missing from TCRdb's copy, which holds only in-frame ones; the method was immunoSEQ multiplex PCR. The sample holds approximately 150,000 clones, 90% seen once. The receptor comes from an adult who received the AZD1222 COVID-19 vaccine. This chain uses TRBV6-5 with TRBJ2-5; TRBD2 might be the D (6 bases). This specimen was peripheral blood, taken 28 days after the second AZD1222 dose. Written as DNA, the CDR3 is TGTGCCAGCAGTTATACCGGGACTCAAGAGACCCAGTACTTC. Amino acid sequence: CASSYTGTQETQYF.